The clone carrying this TCR beta chain was recorded at least ten times. Documented time point: newly diagnosed GD, antithyroid drugs for less than 3 months. Making the TCR library involved RNA that had been extracted from PBMCs. The data were obtained in a study of regulatory T cells in long-lasting Graves disease. Sequencing libraries for TCR beta were prepared with iRepertoire HTBI primers and Arm-PCR of CDR3 regions. MiXCR, applied by TCRdb to the multiplex PCR reads, yields one record per CDR3 protein. The profile shows 410,000 or so distinct CDR3 sequences, about 15% of them singletons. The data also belong to a second study, concerning T cells in Graves' hyperthyroidism and ophthalmopathy. Turning to that study: Blood held most thyroid clonotypes expanded above 0.001 frequency.

Sequenced material: peripheral blood mononuclear cells (PBMCs), taken at new diagnosis, from a patient treated with antithyroid drugs. This TCR derives from a woman aged 30 to 39 with Graves disease.

DNA for the CDR3: TGCAGTGCTAGAGATTTAGCTTCCGCGGGGACTGAAGCTTTCTTT. Protein product: CSARDLASAGTEAFF. V is TRBV20-1 and J is TRBJ1-1; D is uncertain. The CDR3 totals 15 residues. Germline-derived CDR1 and CDR2 are DFQATT and SNEGSKA (reference sequence). With 0 bases removed from V and 5 bases from J, the gap between germline ends came to 16 bases.